Below, 8 T cell receptor beta chains from the same sample are listed, as sequenced in a study of blood T cell repertoires in COVID-19. Sequenced by immunoSEQ multiplex PCR; TCRdb stores in-frame clones only, minus some. The sample yields some 220,000 clones, 70% to 90% seen once. What was sequenced was peripheral blood. The receptors derive from a woman in her 70s with COVID-19, enrolled during active disease.

CDR3 nucleotide sequence: TGTGCCAGTAGTACCCCCGGACAGGCGGGGTGGGGGACACCCCTCCACTTT. As protein: CASSTPGQAGWGTPLHF. V gene TRBV19 combines with J gene TRBJ1-6; 7 nucleotides agree with TRBD1. Trimming at V came to 4 bases and at J to 11 bases, leaving 17 bases not matched to a gene. Germline loops: CDR1 LNHDA, CDR2 SQIVND (reference sequence). The CDR3 has 17 amino acids.

V gene TRBV5-4 combines with J gene TRBJ2-2, with TRBD2 matching over 9 bases. Germline V gives CDR1 SGHNT, CDR2 YYREEE (reference sequence). CDR3 length equals 16 residues. The J segment lost 0 bases and the V segment lost 6 bases, leaving 6 bases of the junction unmatched. The CDR3 nucleotides are TGTGCCAGCACCCCAGCGGGGGGAACGAACACCGGGGAGCTGTTTTTT. Its protein is CASTPAGGTNTGELFF.

This chain connects TRBV5-3 to TRBJ1-5; D is undetermined. TRBV5-3 is filed as an ORF, its function uncertain. The CDR3 is made up of 15 amino acids. Trimming removed 1 base from V and 2 bases from J, with 10 bases in between. The CDR3 is CARSLIIYCNQPQHF. DNA for the CDR3: TGTGCCAGAAGCTTGATAATCTACTGCAATCAGCCCCAGCATTTT.

This chain uses TRBV6-2 or TRBV6-3 with TRBJ2-1; D perhaps matches TRBD1 (6 bases). Trimming shortened V by 5 bases and J by 8 bases, and 13 bases separated the two germline ends. Germline V gene data show CDR1 as MNHEY and CDR2 as SVGEGT. This CDR3 spans 13 amino acids. For the CDR3, the DNA is TGTGCCAGCAGTCCCAGGGGAAACCATGAGCAGTTCTTC. It translates to CASSPRGNHEQFF.

This clone was found once. The chain couples TRBV6-2 or TRBV6-3 to TRBJ1-1, with 8 bases fitting TRBD1. The CDR3 totals 16 residues. Germline CDR1 and CDR2: MNHEY and SVGEGT. The J segment lost 1 base and the V segment lost 5 bases, leaving 9 bases of the junction unmatched. CDR3 DNA sequence: TGTGCCAGCAGTATGGGGACAGGCCCGAGGAACACTGAAGCTTTCTTT. Amino acids: CASSMGTGPRNTEAFF.

J is TRBJ2-1 and V is TRBV3-1 (or the pseudogene TRBV3-2); TRBD2 agrees at 7 bases. The CDR3 has 13 residues. The ends lost 8 bases at V and 4 bases at J; junction bases unmatched: 5. CDR1 is LGHDT, CDR2 YNNKEL, per germline (reference sequence). The CDR3 spells CASGGGGYNEQFF. The CDR3 nucleotides read TGTGCCAGCGGTGGGGGGGGTTACAATGAGCAGTTCTTC.

V and J are TRBV6-2 or TRBV6-3 and TRBJ1-4; D uncertain. In germline, CDR1 is MNHEY, CDR2 SVGEGT. Trimming removed 4 bases from V and 8 bases from J, with 11 bases in between. CDR3 length: 13 residues. CDR3 sequence: CASSSEVGEKLFF. The CDR3 bases are TGTGCCAGCAGTTCGGAGGTCGGGGAAAAACTGTTTTTT.

V usage is TRBV9 and J usage is TRBJ2-1; 10 nucleotides align to TRBD2. Trimming at V came to 0 bases and at J to 4 bases, leaving 1 base not matched to a gene. From germline, CDR1 is SGDLS and CDR2 YYNGEE. The CDR3 loop spans 15 amino acids. The CDR3 region is CASSVELAGYNEQFF. The CDR3 DNA is TGTGCCAGCAGCGTAGAACTAGCGGGATACAATGAGCAGTTCTTC.